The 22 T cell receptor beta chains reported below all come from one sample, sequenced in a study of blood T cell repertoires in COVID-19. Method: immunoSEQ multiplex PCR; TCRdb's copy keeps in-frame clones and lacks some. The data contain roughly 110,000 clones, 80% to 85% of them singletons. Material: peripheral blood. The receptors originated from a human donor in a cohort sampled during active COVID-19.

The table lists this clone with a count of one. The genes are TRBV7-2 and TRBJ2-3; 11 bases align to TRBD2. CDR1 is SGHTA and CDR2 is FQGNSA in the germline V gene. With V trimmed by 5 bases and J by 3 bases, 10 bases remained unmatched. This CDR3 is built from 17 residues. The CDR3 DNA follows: TGTGCCAGCAGCGGGAGACCGGGACTAGCGGCGACAGATACGCAGTATTTT. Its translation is CASSGRPGLAATDTQYF.

CDR3 bases: TGTGCCAGCAGCTCCGACAGGGGGCCCACTGAAGCTTTCTTT. Its translation: CASSSDRGPTEAFF. The chain carries TRBV9 and TRBJ1-1, with 10 bases aligning to TRBD1. Unmatched junction bases numbered 4, after V lost 4 bases and J lost 4 bases. The CDR3 loop spans 14 amino acids. In germline, CDR1 is SGDLS, CDR2 YYNGEE.

The CDR3 nucleotides read TGTGCCAGCAGCTTAGCGTCAGGAAACACCATATATTTT. Protein: CASSLASGNTIYF. The genes are TRBV7-9 and TRBJ1-3; D unclear. The CDR3 contains 13 residues. V lost 0 bases and J 4 bases, leaving 4 bases between the germline ends. Germline V gene sequence: CDR1 SEHNR, CDR2 FQNEAQ (reference sequence).

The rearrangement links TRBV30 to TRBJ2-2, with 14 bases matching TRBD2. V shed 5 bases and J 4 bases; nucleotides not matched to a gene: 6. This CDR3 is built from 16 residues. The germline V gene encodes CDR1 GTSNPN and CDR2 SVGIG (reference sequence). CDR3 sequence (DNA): TGTGCCTGGGCGGGACTAGCGGGAGCGGGCACCGGGGAGCTGTTTTTT. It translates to CAWAGLAGAGTGELFF.

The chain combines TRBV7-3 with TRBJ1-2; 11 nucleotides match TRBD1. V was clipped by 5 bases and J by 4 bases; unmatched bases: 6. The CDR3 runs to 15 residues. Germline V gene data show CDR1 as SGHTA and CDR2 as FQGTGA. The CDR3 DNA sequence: TGTGCCAGCAGCGCGGGACAGGGGGTGGGCTATGGCTACACCTTC. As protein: CASSAGQGVGYGYTF.

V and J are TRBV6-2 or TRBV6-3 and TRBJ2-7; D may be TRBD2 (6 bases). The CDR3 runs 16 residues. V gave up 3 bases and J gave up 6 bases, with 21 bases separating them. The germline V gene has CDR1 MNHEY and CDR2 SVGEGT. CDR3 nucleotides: TGTGCCAGCAGTTATTTTCAGGCGGGACCCTTCCTCGAGCAGTACTTC. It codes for CASSYFQAGPFLEQYF.

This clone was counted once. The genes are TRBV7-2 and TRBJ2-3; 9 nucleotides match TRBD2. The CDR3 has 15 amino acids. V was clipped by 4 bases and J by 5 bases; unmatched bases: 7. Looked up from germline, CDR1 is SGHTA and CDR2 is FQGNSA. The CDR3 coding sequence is TGTGCCAGCAGCTCTAGCGGGATGGGCCAAGATACGCAGTATTTT. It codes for CASSSSGMGQDTQYF.

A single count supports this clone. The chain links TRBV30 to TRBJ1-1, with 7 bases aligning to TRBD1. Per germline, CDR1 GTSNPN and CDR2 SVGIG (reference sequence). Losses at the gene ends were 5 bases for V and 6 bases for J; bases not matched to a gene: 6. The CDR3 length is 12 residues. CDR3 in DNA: TGTGCCTGGGTGACAGGGAGCGCTGAAGCTTTCTTT. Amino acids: CAWVTGSAEAFF.

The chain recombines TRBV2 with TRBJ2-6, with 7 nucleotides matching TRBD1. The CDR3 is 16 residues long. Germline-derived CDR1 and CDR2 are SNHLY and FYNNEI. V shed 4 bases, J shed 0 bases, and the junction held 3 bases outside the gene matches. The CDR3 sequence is CASSAQGISGANVLTF. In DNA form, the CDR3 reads TGTGCCAGCAGTGCACAGGGGATCTCTGGGGCCAACGTCCTGACTTTC.

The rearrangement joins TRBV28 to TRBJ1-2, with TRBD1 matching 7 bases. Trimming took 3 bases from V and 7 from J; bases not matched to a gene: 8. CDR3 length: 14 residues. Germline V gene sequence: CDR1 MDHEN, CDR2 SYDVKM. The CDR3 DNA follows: TGTGCCAGCAGTTTTGACAGGGTTTCTGCTGGCTACACCTTC. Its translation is CASSFDRVSAGYTF.

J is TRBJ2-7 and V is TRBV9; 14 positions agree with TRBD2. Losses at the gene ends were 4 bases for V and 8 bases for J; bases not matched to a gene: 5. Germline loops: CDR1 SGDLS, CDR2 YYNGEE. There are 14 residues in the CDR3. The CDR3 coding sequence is TGTGCCAGCAGCTCGGGACTAGCGGGAGCTCAGCAGTACTTC. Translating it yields CASSSGLAGAQQYF.

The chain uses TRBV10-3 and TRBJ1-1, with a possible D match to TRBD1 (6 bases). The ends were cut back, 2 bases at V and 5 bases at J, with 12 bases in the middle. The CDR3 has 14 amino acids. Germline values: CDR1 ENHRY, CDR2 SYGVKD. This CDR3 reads CAISELQGETEAFF. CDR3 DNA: TGTGCCATCAGTGAGCTACAGGGTGAGACTGAAGCTTTCTTT.

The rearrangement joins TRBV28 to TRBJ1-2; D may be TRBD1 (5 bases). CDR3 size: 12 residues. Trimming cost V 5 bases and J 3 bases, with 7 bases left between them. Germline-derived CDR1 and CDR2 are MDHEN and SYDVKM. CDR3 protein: CASSTGYYGYTF. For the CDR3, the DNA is TGTGCCAGCAGTACAGGATACTATGGCTACACCTTC.

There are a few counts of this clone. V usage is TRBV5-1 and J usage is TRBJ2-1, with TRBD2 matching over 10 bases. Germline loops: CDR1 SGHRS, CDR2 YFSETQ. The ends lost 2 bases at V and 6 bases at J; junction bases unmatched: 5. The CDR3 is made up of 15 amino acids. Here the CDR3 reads CASSFGTSVGNEQFF. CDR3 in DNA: TGCGCCAGCAGCTTTGGGACTAGCGTTGGCAATGAGCAGTTCTTC.

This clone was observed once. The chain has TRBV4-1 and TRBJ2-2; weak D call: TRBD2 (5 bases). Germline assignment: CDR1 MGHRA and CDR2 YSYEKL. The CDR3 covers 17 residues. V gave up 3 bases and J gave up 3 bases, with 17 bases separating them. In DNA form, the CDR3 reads TGCGCCAGCAGCCACACGCCCGGGGTAGCAGACACCGGGGAGCTGTTTTTT. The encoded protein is CASSHTPGVADTGELFF.

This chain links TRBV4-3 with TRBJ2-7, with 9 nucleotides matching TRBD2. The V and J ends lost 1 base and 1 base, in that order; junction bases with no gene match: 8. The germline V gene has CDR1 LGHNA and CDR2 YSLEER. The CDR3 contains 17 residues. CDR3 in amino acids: CASSQVVAGDLSYEQYF. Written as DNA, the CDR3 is TGCGCCAGCAGCCAAGTGGTAGCGGGAGACTTGTCCTACGAGCAGTACTTC.

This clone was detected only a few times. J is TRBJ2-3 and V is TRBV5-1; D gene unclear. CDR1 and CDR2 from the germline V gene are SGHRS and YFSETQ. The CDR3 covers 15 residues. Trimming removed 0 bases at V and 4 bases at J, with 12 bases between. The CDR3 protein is CASSLVSRWSDTQYF. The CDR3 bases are TGCGCCAGCAGCTTGGTTTCGCGATGGTCAGATACGCAGTATTTT.

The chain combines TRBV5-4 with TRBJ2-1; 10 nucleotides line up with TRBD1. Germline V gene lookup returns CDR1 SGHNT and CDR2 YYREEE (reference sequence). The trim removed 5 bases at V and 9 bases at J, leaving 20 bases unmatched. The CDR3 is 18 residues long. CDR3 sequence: CASRTGSGQGDRQGEQFF. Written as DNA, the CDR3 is TGTGCCAGCAGGACGGGGAGCGGACAGGGGGATCGACAAGGTGAGCAGTTCTTC.

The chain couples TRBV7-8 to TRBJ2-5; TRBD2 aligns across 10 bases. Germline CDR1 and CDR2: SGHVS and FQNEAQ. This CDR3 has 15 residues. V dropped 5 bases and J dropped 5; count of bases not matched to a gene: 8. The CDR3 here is CASSQSGGGRETQYF. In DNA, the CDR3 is TGTGCCAGCAGCCAAAGCGGGGGGGGCAGGGAGACCCAGTACTTC.

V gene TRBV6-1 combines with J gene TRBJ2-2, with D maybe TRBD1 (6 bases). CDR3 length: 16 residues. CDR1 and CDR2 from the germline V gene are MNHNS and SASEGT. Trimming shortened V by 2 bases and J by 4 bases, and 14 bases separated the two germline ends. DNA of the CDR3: TGTGCCAGCAGTGAATGGACAGTAACGAGCACCGGGGAGCTGTTTTTT. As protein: CASSEWTVTSTGELFF.

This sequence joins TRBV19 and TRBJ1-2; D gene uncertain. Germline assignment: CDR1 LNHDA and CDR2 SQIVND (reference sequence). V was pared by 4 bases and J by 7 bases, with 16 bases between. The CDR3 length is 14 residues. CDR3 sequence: CASSTWTGDAGYTF. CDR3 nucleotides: TGTGCCAGTAGTACCTGGACCGGGGATGCTGGCTACACCTTC.

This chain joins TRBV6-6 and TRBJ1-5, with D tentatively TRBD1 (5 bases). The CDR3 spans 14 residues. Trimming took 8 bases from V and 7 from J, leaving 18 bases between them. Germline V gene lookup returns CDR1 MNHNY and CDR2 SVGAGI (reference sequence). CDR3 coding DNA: TGTGCCAGCCAGAACTCCCAGGGTATGCAGCCCCAGCATTTT. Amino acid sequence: CASQNSQGMQPQHF.